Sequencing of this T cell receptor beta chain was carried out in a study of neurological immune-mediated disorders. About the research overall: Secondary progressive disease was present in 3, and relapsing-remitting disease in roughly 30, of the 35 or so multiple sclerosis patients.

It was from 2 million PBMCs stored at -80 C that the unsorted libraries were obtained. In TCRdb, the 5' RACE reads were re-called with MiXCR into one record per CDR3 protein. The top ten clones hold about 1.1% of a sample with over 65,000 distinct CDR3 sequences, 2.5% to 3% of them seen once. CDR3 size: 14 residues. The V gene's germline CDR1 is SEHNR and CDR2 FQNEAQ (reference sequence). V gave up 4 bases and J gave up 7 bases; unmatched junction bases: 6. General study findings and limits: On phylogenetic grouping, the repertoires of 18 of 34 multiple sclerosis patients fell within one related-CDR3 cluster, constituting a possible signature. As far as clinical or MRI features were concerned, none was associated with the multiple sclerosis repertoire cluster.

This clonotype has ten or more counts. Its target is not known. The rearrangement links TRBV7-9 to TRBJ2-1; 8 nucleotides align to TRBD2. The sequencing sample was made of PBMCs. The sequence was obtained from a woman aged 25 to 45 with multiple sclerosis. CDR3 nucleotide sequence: TGTGCCAGCAGCTCGGGACTAGTGTGGAATGAGCAGTTCTTC. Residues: CASSSGLVWNEQFF.